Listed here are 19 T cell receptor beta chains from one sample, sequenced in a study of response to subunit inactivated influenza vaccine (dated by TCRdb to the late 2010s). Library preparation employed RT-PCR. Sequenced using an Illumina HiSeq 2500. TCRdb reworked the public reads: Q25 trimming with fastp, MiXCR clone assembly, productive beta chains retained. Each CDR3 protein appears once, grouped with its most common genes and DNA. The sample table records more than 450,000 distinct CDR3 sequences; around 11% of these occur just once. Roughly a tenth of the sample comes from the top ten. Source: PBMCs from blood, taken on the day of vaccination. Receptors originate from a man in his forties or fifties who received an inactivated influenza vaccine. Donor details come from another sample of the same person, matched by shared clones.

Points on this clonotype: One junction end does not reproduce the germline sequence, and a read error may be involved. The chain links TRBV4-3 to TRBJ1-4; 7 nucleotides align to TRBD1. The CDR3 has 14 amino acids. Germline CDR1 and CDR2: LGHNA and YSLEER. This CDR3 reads CARSQAQGNGKLFF. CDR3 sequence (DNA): TGCGCCCGCAGCCAAGCACAGGGGAATGGAAAACTGTTTTTT.

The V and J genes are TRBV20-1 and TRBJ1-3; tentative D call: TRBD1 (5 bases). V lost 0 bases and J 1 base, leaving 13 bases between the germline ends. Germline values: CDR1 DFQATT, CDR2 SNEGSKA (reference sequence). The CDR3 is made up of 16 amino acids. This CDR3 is CSARDNTGASGNTIYF. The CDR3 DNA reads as TGCAGTGCTAGAGATAATACAGGAGCATCTGGAAACACCATATATTTT.

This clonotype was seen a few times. The CDR3 coding sequence is TGTGCCAGCAGTTCTTACAGGGCTACTGAAGCTTTCTTT. It yields the protein CASSSYRATEAFF. The chain joins TRBV6-6 to TRBJ1-1; TRBD1 is a possible D gene (6 bases). V gave up 4 bases and J gave up 5 bases, with 11 bases separating them. This CDR3 is built from 13 residues. Germline CDR1 MNHNY, CDR2 SVGAGI (reference sequence).

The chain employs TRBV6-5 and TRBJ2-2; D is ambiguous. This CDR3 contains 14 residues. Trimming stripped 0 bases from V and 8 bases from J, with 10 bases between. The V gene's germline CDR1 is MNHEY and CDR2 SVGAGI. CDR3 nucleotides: TGTGCCAGCAGTTACTCGACCCAGGCTGGGGAGCTGTTTTTT. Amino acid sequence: CASSYSTQAGELFF.

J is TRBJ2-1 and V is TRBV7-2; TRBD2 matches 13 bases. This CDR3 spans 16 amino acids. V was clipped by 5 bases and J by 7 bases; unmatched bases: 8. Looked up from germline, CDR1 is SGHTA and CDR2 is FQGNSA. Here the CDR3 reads CASSPGLAGSRNEQFF. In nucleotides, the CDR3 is TGTGCCAGCAGCCCGGGACTAGCGGGAAGTCGGAATGAGCAGTTCTTC.

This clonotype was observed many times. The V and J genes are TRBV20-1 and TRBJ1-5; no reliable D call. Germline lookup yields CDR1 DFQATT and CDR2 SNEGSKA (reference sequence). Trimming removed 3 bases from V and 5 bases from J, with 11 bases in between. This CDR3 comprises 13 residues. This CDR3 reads CSARTPRDQPQHF. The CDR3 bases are TGCAGTGCTAGGACACCGAGGGATCAGCCCCAGCATTTT.

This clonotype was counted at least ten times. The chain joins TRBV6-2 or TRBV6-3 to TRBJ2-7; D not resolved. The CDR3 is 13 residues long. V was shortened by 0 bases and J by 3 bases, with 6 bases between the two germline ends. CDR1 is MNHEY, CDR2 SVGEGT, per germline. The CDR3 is CASSYSRDYEQYF. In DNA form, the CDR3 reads TGTGCCAGCAGTTACTCCCGAGACTACGAGCAGTACTTC.

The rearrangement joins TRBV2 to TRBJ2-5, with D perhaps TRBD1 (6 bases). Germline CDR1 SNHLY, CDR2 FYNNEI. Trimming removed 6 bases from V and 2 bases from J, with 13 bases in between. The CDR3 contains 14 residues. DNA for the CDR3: TGTGCCAGCAGCGAGGACAGCCATCAAGAGACCCAGTACTTC. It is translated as CASSEDSHQETQYF.

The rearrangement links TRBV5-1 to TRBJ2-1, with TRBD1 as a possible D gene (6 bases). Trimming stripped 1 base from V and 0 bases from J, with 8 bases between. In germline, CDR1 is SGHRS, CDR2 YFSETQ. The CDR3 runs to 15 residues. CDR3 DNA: TGCGCCAGCAGCTTGTGGGACACCTCCTACAATGAGCAGTTCTTC. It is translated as CASSLWDTSYNEQFF. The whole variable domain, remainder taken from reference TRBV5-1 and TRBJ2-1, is KAGVTQTPRYLIKTRGQQVTLSCSPISGHRSVSWYQQTPGQGLQFLFEYFSETQRNKGNFPGRFSGRQFSNSRSEMNVSTLELGDSALYLCASSLWDTSYNEQFFGPGTRLTVL.

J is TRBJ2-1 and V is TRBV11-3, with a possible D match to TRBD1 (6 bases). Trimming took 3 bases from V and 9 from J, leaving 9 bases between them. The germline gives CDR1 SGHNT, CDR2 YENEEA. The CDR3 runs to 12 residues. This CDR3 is CASSLPQGEQFF. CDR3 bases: TGTGCCAGCAGCTTGCCACAGGGTGAGCAGTTCTTC.

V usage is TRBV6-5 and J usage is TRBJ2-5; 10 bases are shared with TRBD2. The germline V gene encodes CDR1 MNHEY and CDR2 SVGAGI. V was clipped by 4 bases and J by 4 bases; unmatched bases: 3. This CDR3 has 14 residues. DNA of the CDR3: TGTGCCAGCAGTTCACTAGCGGGAAGAGAGACCCAGTACTTC. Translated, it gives CASSSLAGRETQYF.

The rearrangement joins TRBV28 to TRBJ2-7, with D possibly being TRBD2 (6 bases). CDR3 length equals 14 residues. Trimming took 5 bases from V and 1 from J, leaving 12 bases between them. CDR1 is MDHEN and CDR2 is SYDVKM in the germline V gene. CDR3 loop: CASSEMGGSYEQYF. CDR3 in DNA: TGTGCCAGCAGTGAGATGGGGGGTTCCTACGAGCAGTACTTC.

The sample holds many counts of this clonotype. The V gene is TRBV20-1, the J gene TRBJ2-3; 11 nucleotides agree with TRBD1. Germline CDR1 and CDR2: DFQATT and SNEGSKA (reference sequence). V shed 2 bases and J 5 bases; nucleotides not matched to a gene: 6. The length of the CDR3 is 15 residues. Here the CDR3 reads CSARRTGGGLDTQYF. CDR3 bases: TGCAGTGCTAGAAGGACAGGGGGCGGCCTAGATACGCAGTATTTT.

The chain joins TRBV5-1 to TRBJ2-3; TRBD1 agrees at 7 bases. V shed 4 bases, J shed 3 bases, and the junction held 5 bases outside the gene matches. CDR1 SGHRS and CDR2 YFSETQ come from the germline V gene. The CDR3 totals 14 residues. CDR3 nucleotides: TGCGCCAGCAGCCGGGACAGATGGACAGATACGCAGTATTTT. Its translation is CASSRDRWTDTQYF.

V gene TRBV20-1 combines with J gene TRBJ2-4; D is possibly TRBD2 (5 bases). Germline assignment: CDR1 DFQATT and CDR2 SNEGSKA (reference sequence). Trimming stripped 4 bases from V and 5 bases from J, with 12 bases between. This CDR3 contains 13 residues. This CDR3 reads CSATEGLQNIQYF. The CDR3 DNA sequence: TGCAGTGCTACCGAGGGCTTACAAAACATTCAGTACTTC.

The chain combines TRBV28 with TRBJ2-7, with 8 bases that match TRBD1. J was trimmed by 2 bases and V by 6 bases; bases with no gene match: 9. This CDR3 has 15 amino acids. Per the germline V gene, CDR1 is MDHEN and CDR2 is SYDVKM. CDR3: CASRPDRGWTYEQYF. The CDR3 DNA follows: TGTGCCAGCAGGCCCGACAGGGGATGGACCTACGAGCAGTACTTC.

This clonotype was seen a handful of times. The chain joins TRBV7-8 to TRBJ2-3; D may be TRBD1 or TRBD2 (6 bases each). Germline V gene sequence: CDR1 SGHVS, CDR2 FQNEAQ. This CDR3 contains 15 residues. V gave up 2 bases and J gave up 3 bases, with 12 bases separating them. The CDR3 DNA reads TGTGCCAGCAGCTTAATAGGGGGGATGACAGATACGCAGTATTTT. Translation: CASSLIGGMTDTQYF.

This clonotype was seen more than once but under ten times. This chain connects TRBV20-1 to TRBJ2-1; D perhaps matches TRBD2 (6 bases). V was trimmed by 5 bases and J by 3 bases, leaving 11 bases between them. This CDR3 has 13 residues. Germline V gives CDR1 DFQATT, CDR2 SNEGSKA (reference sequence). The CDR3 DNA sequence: TGCAGTGCTTATAGCGGCAGCTACAATGAGCAGTTCTTC. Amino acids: CSAYSGSYNEQFF.

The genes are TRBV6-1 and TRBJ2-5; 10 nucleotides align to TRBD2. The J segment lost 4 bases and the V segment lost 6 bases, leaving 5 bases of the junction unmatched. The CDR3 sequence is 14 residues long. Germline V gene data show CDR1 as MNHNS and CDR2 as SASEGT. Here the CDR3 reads CASRPGLAPETQYF. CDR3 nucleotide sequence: TGTGCCAGCAGGCCGGGACTAGCGCCAGAGACCCAGTACTTC.